In its sample, the clone carrying this T cell receptor beta chain was seen once. What it binds is not known. Some clones are missing from TCRdb's copy, which holds only in-frame ones; the method was immunoSEQ multiplex PCR. The table includes 98,000 or so clones, roughly nine tenths detected once. The sample comes from a study of OX40 agonist ivuxolimab in advanced cancers. Study-level background: With a range of roughly 20 to 80, age averaged roughly 60 years, and about 83% were male.

V lost 0 bases, J lost 7 bases, and 10 bases lay in between. The germline V gene encodes CDR1 SGHRS and CDR2 YFSETQ. The length of the CDR3 is 14 residues. General study results and limits: There was clonal expansion of CD4+ and CD8+ blood T cells by week 6 at 0.1 to 3.0 mg/kg. Antigen specificity was not determined for the expanded peripheral T cells.

The rearrangement links TRBV5-1 to TRBJ1-4; D uncertain. This sample comprised CD4+ or CD8+ T cells sorted from blood, obtained in a trial of the OX40 agonist ivuxolimab. The clonotype comes from an adult with an advanced solid tumor such as melanoma, head and neck, liver or kidney cancer. The CDR3 DNA follows: TGCGCCAGCAGCTTGGGCAGCGTAGGTGAAAAACTGTTTTTT. Protein product: CASSLGSVGEKLFF.